These T cell receptor beta chains were read from a single sample in a study of chemoradiotherapy in HPV16-positive cancers. The protocol was immunoSEQ multiplex PCR, while the TCRdb copy is restricted to in-frame clones and leaves out a portion. The sample includes 1,200 or so clones, around 80% of them seen just once. The sample consisted of tumor tissue, taken from a patient who underwent chemoradiotherapy. The receptor set was obtained from a human donor with HPV-associated anogenital cancer. CDR3s leave out the opening cysteine and the closing phenylalanine or tryptophan. Fields, in order: J gene, V gene, CDR3 protein.

TRBJ2-7 TRBV5-1 ASSPEGRGLVREQY
TRBJ2-1 TRBV28 ASSFIGAEQF
TRBJ2-2 TRBV5-1 ASSPTHRTEGELF
TRBJ2-1 TRBV27 ASRQGFYNEQF
TRBJ2-3 TRBV6-5 ASSTGSTSTDTQY
TRBJ2-5 TRBV5-1 ASSPSPGLQETQY
TRBJ1-1 TRBV5-6 ASSFEREAF
TRBJ2-5 TRBV5-6 ASSLLETQY
TRBJ2-1 TRBV29-1 SVSGTSLFNEQF
TRBJ2-7 TRBV30 AWGLGSGSRD
TRBJ2-3 TRBV2 ASSAGARVSDTQY
TRBJ2-2 TRBV6-1 ASSELRGTGELF
TRBJ1-6 TRBV25-1 ASSVGTGGRNSPLH
TRBJ2-6 TRBV11-3 ASDRGGSGANVLT
TRBJ1-3 TRBV28 ASRLEGGSGNTIY
TRBJ1-4 TRBV2 ASALQGLGEKLF
TRBJ1-4 TRBV5-8 ASSLEGTGVNEKLF
TRBJ1-2 TRBV2 ASSMGPHYGYT
TRBJ1-1 TRBV27 ASSSTPNTEAF
TRBJ1-5 TRBV10-3 AISESILRDNQPQH
TRBJ2-6 TRBV7-9 ASSLATVPGANVLT
TRBJ2-5 TRBV6-5 ASSTGQTETQY
TRBJ1-3 TRBV5-5 ASSRQGSSGNTIY
TRBJ2-1 TRBV5-4 ASSFEGGTGQF
TRBJ2-7 TRBV5-1 ASSLGQGARGEQY
TRBJ1-6 TRBV30 AWSETDNSPLH
TRBJ2-7 TRBV2 ASRLRGHSPEQY